This T cell receptor beta chain was sequenced for a study of blood T cells in healthy people across ages (dated by TCRdb to 2015 to 2017). Looking at the study overall: In model experiments, template switching captured roughly one uniquely barcoded TCR beta cDNA molecule for every two T cells. To avoid experimental bias, donors of different ages were randomly spread across the sequencing lanes. Using the same blood draw, the study looked at two additional independent replicas of 1 million unique cDNA reads for two donors, one aged 18 to 29 and the other aged 80 or older. The donors were split into four age groups: young (average around 17 years), middle-aged (more than 35), aged (approximately 59) and long-lived (approximately 80). Age-related changes in TCR beta repertoire diversity were measured in the study by deep sequencing normalized with unique cDNA molecular identifiers.

Systemically healthy Caucasian individuals from Russia, 39 in total and aged about 6 to 100 years, were included as donors. About 9.8 milliliters of peripheral blood were drawn from each donor into EDTA-treated Vacutainer tubes. Ficoll-Paque density-gradient centrifugation was used to isolate PBMCs, with at least 7 million per sample. Trizol reagent was used to extract total RNA from PBMCs, with at least 5.5 micrograms per sample. Naive CD45RAhigh/CD27high T cell percentages were measured by flow cytometry on a PBMC aliquot from every donor. The receptor library was made with 5' RACE. Sequencing instrument: Illumina HiSeq 2500. A second PCR of roughly 7 to 11 cycles was performed with a sample-barcoded 5' primer and a J-beta primer mix. A unique molecular identifier was introduced onto each TCR beta cDNA molecule by a template-switch 5' adaptor carrying 12 random nucleotides. Each sample yielded at least 2.5 million CDR3-containing paired-end reads. All of the RNA was converted into first-strand cDNA using the Mint cDNA synthesis kit, with a TRBC-specific oligonucleotide serving as the primer. All cDNA was treated with uracil-DNA glycosylase and then went through a first 18-cycle PCR with the universal primers M1SS and BC2_uni_R. The published analysis was carried out like this. For normalization, 1 million high-quality reads, each with a distinct molecular identifier, were randomly selected from each sample. Instead of being binned into consensus sequences, reads that shared molecular identifiers were thrown out. MiTCR, run with a Q25 quality threshold and the strictest error-elimination algorithm, handled CDR3 identification, clonotype clustering and error correction. A nonparametric unseen species model with Euler transformation was used to estimate lower-bound total TCR beta diversity. TCRdb ran its own pipeline on the public reads, namely fastp trimming at Q25 and MiXCR clone calling, and kept in-frame beta chains. Under each unique CDR3 protein, matching rows form one entry showing the most common genes and DNA. The V and J calls were not made by the authors but by TCRdb's processing. Recorded for this sample are hundreds of thousands of distinct CDR3 sequences; approximately 31% of them occurred a single time. The top ten clones comprise roughly 15% of the sample.

With respect to this clonotype: The clone's antigen remains unknown. The input lacks base qualities; no much larger clone sits a single base away.

Study-wide conclusions, independent of this receptor: The long-lived group showed more naive CD4+ T cells, fewer expanded clones and increased TCR diversity than the aged group, suggesting age selection. Observed TCR beta diversity per million T cells fell roughly linearly with age, and a significant reduction was already apparent by age about 36. Because the CMV infection status of the donors was unknown, age-related changes in expanded clonotypes may potentially have been confounded. Conclusive comparison of naive and antigen-experienced compartments was prevented by the profiling of bulk unsorted PBMCs. Estimates of total diversity based on one million sequenced T cells were regarded as lower bounds and as underestimates. The percentage of naive T cells measured by flow cytometry correlated strongly with observed TCR beta diversity.

Sequences GTSNPN (CDR1) and SVGIG (CDR2) are obtained from the germline V gene (reference sequence). V and J are trimmed by 1 base and 6 bases, and the gene matches miss 8 bases of the junction. The CDR3 sequence holds 15 residues, the cysteine and phenylalanine included. Here the CDR3 DNA is all that survives: 45 bases in frame from base 1. Specimen: blood. This clonotype was sampled from a woman over 75 in good health. Donor details come from another sample of the same person, matched by shared clones. Recombination connected TRBV30 to TRBJ1-2, and 10 junction bases match TRBD1. The encoded CDR3 is CAWSEGRQGANGYTF. Read as DNA, the sequence is TGTGCCTGGAGTGAGGGACGACAGGGGGCGAATGGCTACACCTTC.